These 27 T cell receptor beta chains share one sample of origin, sequenced in a study of STAT3 mutations in large granular lymphocyte leukemia. The study's findings and limits: Every T-LGLL patient had at least one immunodominant TCRbeta clonotype.

Using immunoSEQ multiplex PCR, the repertoire was profiled, and TCRdb retains in-frame clones only, with some absent. The data contain about 16,000 clones, roughly 86% of them singletons. These receptors' antigens are unknown. Sample: peripheral blood mononuclear cells. The receptors stem from a man between 45 and 60 years old with T-cell large granular lymphocyte leukemia. Some clones in this sample may be carry-over from other donors' samples.

The rearrangement joins TRBV11-3 to TRBJ2-7; TRBD1 is a possible D gene (6 bases). Germline V gene lookup returns CDR1 SGHNT and CDR2 YENEEA. V was pared by 0 bases and J by 2 bases, with 11 bases between. The CDR3 extends over 15 amino acids. In nucleotides, the CDR3 is TGTGCCAGCAGCTTAGATGCAGGGGACGCCTACGAGCAGTACTTC. Its translation is CASSLDAGDAYEQYF. The variable domain in full, with the rest retrieved from reference TRBV11-3 and TRBJ2-7, is EAGVVQSPRYKIIEKKQPVAFWCNPISGHNTLYWYLQNLGQGPELLIRYENEEAVDDSQLPKDRFSAERLKGVDSTLKIQPAELGDSAVYLCASSLDAGDAYEQYFGPGTRLTVT.

The gene calls are TRBV29-1 and TRBJ1-2; D is undetermined. V shed 7 bases and J shed 4 bases, with 10 bases lying between them. This CDR3 has 11 amino acids. Germline V CDR1 and CDR2: SQVTM, ANQGSEA. The CDR3 sequence: CSGRVAYGYTF. The CDR3 DNA is TGCAGCGGAAGGGTGGCCTATGGCTACACCTTC.

The gene calls are TRBV18 and TRBJ2-3; no definite D call. CDR3 length: 14 residues. The V gene's germline CDR1 is KGHSH and CDR2 LQKENI. Trimming cost V 0 bases and J 4 bases, with 8 bases left between them. The CDR3 region has the DNA TGTGCCAGCTCACCACCCGTAGGAGCAGATACGCAGTATTTT. This sequence encodes CASSPPVGADTQYF.

The genes are TRBV2 and TRBJ2-2, with D uncertain. Per the germline V gene, CDR1 is SNHLY and CDR2 is FYNNEI. The CDR3 spans 13 residues. The V end lost 4 bases, the J end lost 6 bases, and 9 bases lay between the germline ends. The DNA of the CDR3 is TGTGCCAGCAGTGCCGAGTTTGCCGGGGAGCTGTTTTTT. Amino acids: CASSAEFAGELFF.

The CDR3 DNA is TGTGCCACCAGCAGAGACCCAGGAGGCAATCAGCCCCAGCATTTT. This encodes CATSRDPGGNQPQHF. J is TRBJ1-5 and V is TRBV15; D unclear. Germline-derived CDR1 and CDR2 are LNHNV and YYDKDF (reference sequence). V lost 0 bases to trimming and J lost 2 bases, with 8 bases between them. The CDR3 has 15 amino acids.

The chain links TRBV5-1 to TRBJ2-7; maybe TRBD2 (5 bases). The germline V gene has CDR1 SGHRS and CDR2 YFSETQ. This CDR3 is 16 amino acids long. V was pared by 0 bases and J by 0 bases, with 13 bases between. This chain's CDR3 is CASSLGTSGISYEQYF. CDR3 nucleotides: TGCGCCAGCAGCTTGGGCACCTCCGGGATCTCCTACGAGCAGTACTTC.

The chain links TRBV9 to TRBJ2-5, with a weak D call TRBD2 (5 bases). The CDR3 runs to 15 residues. V was cut by 0 bases and J by 1 base, with 10 bases left in between. Germline V lookup: CDR1 SGDLS, CDR2 YYNGEE. The CDR3 loop reads CASSVGLGGQETQYF. Written as DNA, the CDR3 is TGTGCCAGCAGCGTAGGGTTAGGAGGCCAAGAGACCCAGTACTTC.

J is TRBJ1-4 and V is TRBV11-3; D is ambiguous. From germline, CDR1 is SGHNT and CDR2 YENEEA. The CDR3 spans 9 residues. V was cut by 8 bases and J by 7 bases, with 2 bases left in between. CDR3 protein: CASSEKLFF. CDR3 DNA sequence: TGTGCCAGCTCTGAAAAACTGTTTTTT. Full variable domain (outside the CDR3, taken from reference TRBV11-3 and TRBJ1-4): EAGVVQSPRYKIIEKKQPVAFWCNPISGHNTLYWYLQNLGQGPELLIRYENEEAVDDSQLPKDRFSAERLKGVDSTLKIQPAELGDSAVYLCASSEKLFFGSGTQLSVL.

V is TRBV7-2 and J is TRBJ1-1; 7 bases align to TRBD1. With V trimmed by 5 bases and J by 3 bases, 6 bases remained unmatched. This CDR3 region has 14 residues. CDR1 and CDR2 from the germline V gene are SGHTA and FQGNSA. CDR3 nucleotide sequence: TGTGCCAGCAGCCTTGGACAGGCCTACACTGAAGCTTTCTTT. This codes for CASSLGQAYTEAFF.

The chain links TRBV5-4 to TRBJ2-1, with TRBD1 matching 8 bases. V was pared by 0 bases and J by 15 bases, with 8 bases of the junction left unmatched. Germline CDR1 is SGHNT and CDR2 is YYREEE (reference sequence). The CDR3 has 13 residues. The CDR3 is CASSLAGGQAPFF. CDR3 coding DNA: TGTGCCAGCAGCTTGGCCGGGGGACAGGCCCCGTTCTTC.

This chain joins TRBV6-1 and TRBJ2-3; D may be TRBD2 (5 bases). Germline V CDR1 and CDR2: MNHNS, SASEGT. CDR3 length: 13 residues. The V end was cut by 3 bases, the J end by 8 bases, with 12 bases between. DNA of the CDR3: TGTGCCAGCAGTGACTCGGAGGTCGGTACGCAGTATTTT. It codes for CASSDSEVGTQYF.

The rearrangement uses TRBV7-9 and TRBJ2-5, with 10 bases fitting TRBD2. Germline assignment: CDR1 SEHNR and CDR2 FQNEAQ (reference sequence). This CDR3 region has 16 residues. V lost 5 bases and J lost 5; bases outside the gene matches: 11. Written as DNA, the CDR3 is TGTGCCAGCAGCCCCCTAGCGGGGGCCGGGTTTGAGACCCAGTACTTC. It yields the protein CASSPLAGAGFETQYF.

This chain uses TRBV4-3 with TRBJ2-2; weak D call: TRBD1 (6 bases). Germline V gene data show CDR1 as LGHNA and CDR2 as YSLEER. V lost 0 bases to trimming and J lost 4 bases, with 12 bases between them. CDR3 length equals 16 residues. CDR3 bases: TGCGCCAGCAGCCAAGAGCTAACAGGGACCACCGGGGAGCTGTTTTTT. Amino acids: CASSQELTGTTGELFF.

The rearrangement joins TRBV6-1 to TRBJ1-6, with TRBD1 matching 8 bases. CDR3 length: 15 amino acids. J lost 9 bases, V lost 3 bases, and 7 bases had no gene match. Germline V gene sequence: CDR1 MNHNS, CDR2 SASEGT. The chain's CDR3 is CASSDPGRGLSPLHF. The CDR3 nucleotides are TGTGCCAGCAGTGACCCCGGCAGGGGGCTTTCACCCCTCCACTTT.

The chain joins TRBV5-6 to TRBJ2-7, with a tentative D call TRBD1 (6 bases). The germline V gene encodes CDR1 SGHDT and CDR2 YYEEEE. The V end lost 4 bases, the J end lost 6 bases, and 14 bases lay between the germline ends. This CDR3 is 13 amino acids long. The CDR3 sequence: CASSLTGNSEQYF. The CDR3 coding sequence is TGTGCCAGCAGCCTAACAGGGAATAGCGAGCAGTACTTC.

The CDR3 protein is CASSSTGTNYGYTF. The CDR3 nucleotides read TGCGCCAGCAGCTCGACAGGGACTAACTATGGCTACACCTTC. V and J are TRBV5-1 and TRBJ1-2; 7 positions match TRBD1. The CDR3 runs to 14 residues. In germline, CDR1 is SGHRS, CDR2 YFSETQ. Trimming cost V 3 bases and J 0 bases; bases outside gene matches: 2. Full variable domain (missing parts from reference TRBV5-1 and TRBJ1-2): KAGVTQTPRYLIKTRGQQVTLSCSPISGHRSVSWYQQTPGQGLQFLFEYFSETQRNKGNFPGRFSGRQFSNSRSEMNVSTLELGDSALYLCASSSTGTNYGYTFGSGTRLTVV.

The rearrangement links TRBV6-1 to TRBJ1-2, with D hard to call. Trimming removed 7 bases at V and 0 bases at J, with 9 bases between. The CDR3 runs 13 residues. Germline CDR1 MNHNS, CDR2 SASEGT. The CDR3 nucleotides read TGTGCCAGCACAGCAGCGACTAACTATGGCTACACCTTC. Translation: CASTAATNYGYTF.

The rearrangement uses TRBV4-1 and TRBJ2-7; the D is unclear. The CDR3 is 16 amino acids. Germline CDR1 MGHRA, CDR2 YSYEKL. Between the trimmed V and J ends, which lost 1 base and 3 bases, there was a span of 16 bases. CDR3 DNA sequence: TGCGCCAGCAGCCAAGGAATTTTCGATCCCTTCTACGAGCAGTACTTC. Its translation: CASSQGIFDPFYEQYF.

The CDR3 here is CATSRDRVKGEQYF. The CDR3, as DNA: TGTGCCACCAGCAGAGATCGCGTGAAGGGCGAGCAGTACTTC. This chain uses TRBV15 with TRBJ2-7; D gene ambiguous. Germline V CDR1 and CDR2: LNHNV, YYDKDF (reference sequence). The CDR3 has 14 residues. The V end lost 0 bases, the J end lost 6 bases, and 12 bases lay between the germline ends.

This clone was recorded once. The chain couples TRBV5-4 to TRBJ1-1; D gene ambiguous. The CDR3 has 13 residues. The V end was cut by 5 bases, the J end by 6 bases, with 14 bases between. Germline loops: CDR1 SGHNT, CDR2 YYREEE (reference sequence). This chain's CDR3 is CASSLNKGAEAFF. In nucleotides, the CDR3 is TGTGCCAGCAGTCTCAATAAAGGTGCTGAAGCTTTCTTT.

This chain connects TRBV7-9 to TRBJ1-5; no definite D call. This CDR3 is built from 16 residues. The V end lost 2 bases, the J end lost 1 base, and 12 bases lay between the germline ends. Germline V lookup: CDR1 SEHNR, CDR2 FQNEAQ (reference sequence). CDR3 nucleotide sequence: TGTGCCAGCAGCTTATCGGGAGAGTGGAGCAATCAGCCCCAGCATTTT. It specifies CASSLSGEWSNQPQHF.

The chain has TRBV29-1 and TRBJ2-6; 8 bases are shared with TRBD1. Per germline, CDR1 SQVTM and CDR2 ANQGSEA. The CDR3 loop spans 14 amino acids. The V and J ends lost 6 bases and 2 bases, in that order; junction bases with no gene match: 3. CDR3 nucleotide sequence: TGCAGCGTCAGACAGGGGACTGGGGCCAACGTCCTGACTTTC. Protein product: CSVRQGTGANVLTF.

The J gene is TRBJ2-4, the V gene TRBV5-8; D might be TRBD1 (6 bases). Trimming removed 1 base at V and 1 base at J, with 15 bases between. The CDR3 runs to 17 residues. Germline V lookup: CDR1 SGHTS, CDR2 YDEGEE. Here the CDR3 DNA reads TGTGCCAGCAGCTTGCTTACAGGGCATGGCGCCAAAAACATTCAGTACTTC. This gives the protein CASSLLTGHGAKNIQYF.

Only one count was recorded for this clone. J is TRBJ2-1 and V is TRBV11-1, with 7 nucleotides matching TRBD2. This CDR3 is 14 amino acids long. V shed 5 bases, J shed 3 bases, and the junction held 4 bases outside the gene matches. Germline CDR1 is SGHAT and CDR2 is FQDESV (reference sequence). The CDR3: CASSARDYYNEQFF. The CDR3 DNA is TGTGCCAGCAGCGCCCGGGACTACTACAATGAGCAGTTCTTC.

V and J are TRBV9 and TRBJ1-2, with a tentative D call TRBD1 (6 bases). The V end lost 0 bases, the J end lost 5 bases, and 17 bases lay between the germline ends. CDR1 and CDR2 from the germline V gene are SGDLS and YYNGEE. CDR3 length: 16 residues. The CDR3: CASSVVDSQPWYGYTF. DNA for the CDR3: TGTGCCAGCAGCGTAGTGGACAGTCAGCCATGGTATGGCTACACCTTC.

The chain links TRBV10-2 to TRBJ2-7; D is unresolved. The CDR3 is 14 amino acids. CDR1 and CDR2 from the germline V gene are WSHSY and SAAADI. The ends were cut back, 4 bases at V and 0 bases at J, with 10 bases in the middle. The CDR3, as DNA: TGCGCCAGCAGTGGCTCTTCTAGCTCCTACGAGCAGTACTTC. It yields the protein CASSGSSSSYEQYF.

This clone has only a few counts. The V call is TRBV2, the J call TRBJ2-2, with D uncertain. The CDR3 contains 13 residues. V lost 4 bases to trimming and J lost 6 bases, with 9 bases between them. Germline values: CDR1 SNHLY, CDR2 FYNNEI. CDR3 DNA: TGTGCCAGCAGTGCAAATTGGCCCGGGGAGCTGTTTTTT. This codes for CASSANWPGELFF. The variable domain in full, with the rest retrieved from reference TRBV2 and TRBJ2-2, is EPEVTQTPSHQVTQMGQEVILRCVPISNHLYFYWYRQILGQKVEFLVSFYNNEISEKSEIFDDQFSVERPDGSNFTLKIRSTKLEDSAMYFCASSANWPGELFFGEGSRLTVL.